The 9 T cell receptor beta chains reported below all come from one sample, sequenced in a study of patients and donors after allogeneic stem cell transplantation. TCRdb recomputed calls from the RT-PCR reads with MiXCR, one row per CDR3 protein. The table has about 160,000 distinct CDR3 sequences, about 24% seen once; the top ten hold 26%. The specimen was blood, either unsorted or a sorted T cell fraction (not recorded which). The receptor source for this set is a human donor who was either an allogeneic HSCT recipient or a stem cell or donor lymphocyte infusion donor (not recorded which). It is not recorded whose cells these are; they may come from a transplant donor.

The rearrangement links TRBV4-3 to TRBJ2-2; TRBD2 matches at 13 bases. V trimming: 3 bases; J trimming: 8 bases; junction bases outside the gene matches: 12. The germline V gene encodes CDR1 LGHNA and CDR2 YSLEER. There are 18 residues in the CDR3. CDR3 amino acids: CASSHEGLAGSKSGELFF. Here the CDR3 DNA reads TGCGCCAGCAGCCACGAGGGACTAGCGGGATCCAAATCGGGGGAGCTGTTTTTT.

Only a few counts were recorded for this clonotype. V is TRBV20-1 and J is TRBJ2-2, with 7 bases aligning to TRBD1. This CDR3 has 14 residues. V gave up 0 bases and J gave up 6 bases; unmatched junction bases: 4. CDR1 DFQATT and CDR2 SNEGSKA come from the germline V gene (reference sequence). The CDR3 is CSARETGRPGELFF. DNA of the CDR3: TGCAGTGCTAGAGAGACAGGGAGACCCGGGGAGCTGTTTTTT.

The gene calls are TRBV4-3 and TRBJ2-7; 8 positions agree with TRBD2. Germline CDR1 reads LGHNA; CDR2 reads YSLEER. Unmatched junction bases numbered 13, after V lost 1 base and J lost 2 bases. This CDR3 has 18 amino acids. CDR3 sequence reads: CASSQARTGTRTAYEQYF. In DNA form, the CDR3 reads TGCGCCAGCAGCCAAGCCCGGACCGGGACTAGGACAGCCTACGAGCAGTACTTC.

This chain uses TRBV28 with TRBJ2-1; a possible D gene is TRBD2 (6 bases). Per the germline V gene, CDR1 is MDHEN and CDR2 is SYDVKM. The CDR3 is made up of 14 amino acids. V lost 5 bases and J lost 2, with 10 bases in between. This CDR3 reads CASSPGVPYNEQFF. In nucleotides, the CDR3 is TGTGCCAGCAGTCCGGGGGTCCCCTACAATGAGCAGTTCTTC.

The chain links TRBV19 to TRBJ1-5, with a tentative D call TRBD1 (6 bases). The CDR3 extends over 15 amino acids. CDR1 is LNHDA, CDR2 SQIVND, per germline (reference sequence). V gave up 7 bases and J gave up 2 bases, with 15 bases separating them. The CDR3 reads CASNHFNRGNQPQHF. As DNA, the CDR3 is TGTGCCAGTAATCACTTTAACAGGGGCAATCAGCCCCAGCATTTT.

The chain carries TRBV7-2 and TRBJ1-4, with TRBD1 as a possible D gene (5 bases). CDR3 length equals 15 residues. Looked up from germline, CDR1 is SGHTA and CDR2 is FQGNSA. V gave up 5 bases and J gave up 8 bases, with 18 bases separating them. The CDR3 bases are TGTGCCAGCAGCCCCAGCGGGTTTCAGGGCGAAAAACTGTTTTTT. Translation gives CASSPSGFQGEKLFF.

The chain couples TRBV20-1 to TRBJ1-1, with a tentative D call TRBD1 (5 bases). Germline values: CDR1 DFQATT, CDR2 SNEGSKA (reference sequence). With 2 bases removed from V and 3 bases from J, the gap between germline ends came to 19 bases. The CDR3 covers 16 residues. CDR3 amino acids: CSARWTARRGDTEAFF. The CDR3 bases are TGCAGTGCTAGATGGACTGCGAGGCGGGGGGACACTGAAGCTTTCTTT.

This clonotype has ten or more counts. This chain links TRBV20-1 with TRBJ1-5; 7 nucleotides agree with TRBD1. Germline CDR1 DFQATT, CDR2 SNEGSKA (reference sequence). The V and J ends lost 6 bases and 3 bases, in that order; junction bases with no gene match: 8. This CDR3 spans 14 amino acids. Here the CDR3 reads CSASGTENNQPQHF. In DNA form, the CDR3 reads TGCAGTGCATCCGGGACAGAGAACAATCAGCCCCAGCATTTT.

This clonotype was seen a few times. This sequence joins TRBV12-3 or TRBV12-4 and TRBJ2-3; 9 nucleotides agree with TRBD1. This CDR3 contains 14 residues. Trimming took 6 bases from V and 3 from J; bases not matched to a gene: 4. The CDR3 protein is CASRRDRVTDTQYF. DNA for the CDR3: TGTGCCAGCAGACGGGACAGGGTGACAGATACGCAGTATTTT.